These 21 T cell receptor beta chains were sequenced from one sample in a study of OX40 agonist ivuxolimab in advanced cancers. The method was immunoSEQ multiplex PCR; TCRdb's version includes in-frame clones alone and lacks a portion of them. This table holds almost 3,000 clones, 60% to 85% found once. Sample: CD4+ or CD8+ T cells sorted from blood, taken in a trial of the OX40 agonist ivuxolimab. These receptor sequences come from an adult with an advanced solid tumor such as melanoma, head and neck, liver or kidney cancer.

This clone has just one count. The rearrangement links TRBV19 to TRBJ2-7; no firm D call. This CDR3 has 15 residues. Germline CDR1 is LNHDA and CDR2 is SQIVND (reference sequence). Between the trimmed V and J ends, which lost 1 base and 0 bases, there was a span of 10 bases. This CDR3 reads CASSIGTENSYEQYF. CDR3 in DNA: TGTGCCAGTAGTATAGGGACCGAGAACTCCTACGAGCAGTACTTC.

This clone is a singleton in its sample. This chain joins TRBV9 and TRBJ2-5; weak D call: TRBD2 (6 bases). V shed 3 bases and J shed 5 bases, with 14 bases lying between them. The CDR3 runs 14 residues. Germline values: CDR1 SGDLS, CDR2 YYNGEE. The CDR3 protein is CASSAKGLMETQYF. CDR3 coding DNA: TGTGCCAGCAGCGCAAAGGGACTCATGGAGACCCAGTACTTC.

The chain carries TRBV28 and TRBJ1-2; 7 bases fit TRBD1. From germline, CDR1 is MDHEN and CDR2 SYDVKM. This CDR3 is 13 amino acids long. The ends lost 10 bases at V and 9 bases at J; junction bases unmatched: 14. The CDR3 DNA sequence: TGTGCCACCGAAACCGGGACAGCCGGAAGCTACACCTTC. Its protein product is CATETGTAGSYTF.

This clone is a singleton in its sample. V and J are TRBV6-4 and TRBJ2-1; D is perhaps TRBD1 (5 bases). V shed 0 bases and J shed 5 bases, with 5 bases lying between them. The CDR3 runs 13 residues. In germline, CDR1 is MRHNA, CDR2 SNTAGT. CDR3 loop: CASSDSDNNEQFF. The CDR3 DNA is TGTGCCAGCAGTGACTCGGACAACAATGAGCAGTTCTTC.

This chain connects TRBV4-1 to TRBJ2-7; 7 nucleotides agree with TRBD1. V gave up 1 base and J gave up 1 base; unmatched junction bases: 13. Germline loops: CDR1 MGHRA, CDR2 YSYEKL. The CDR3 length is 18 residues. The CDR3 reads CASSQVGPQGLGSYEQYF. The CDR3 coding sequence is TGCGCCAGCAGCCAAGTGGGCCCACAGGGGTTGGGGTCCTACGAGCAGTACTTC.

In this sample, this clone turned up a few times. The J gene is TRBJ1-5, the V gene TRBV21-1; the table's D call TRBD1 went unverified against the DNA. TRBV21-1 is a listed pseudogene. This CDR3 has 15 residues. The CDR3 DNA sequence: TGTGCCAGCTCTGGGGACAGGCCCCTCGATCAGCCCCAGCATTTT. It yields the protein CASSGDRPLDQPQHF.

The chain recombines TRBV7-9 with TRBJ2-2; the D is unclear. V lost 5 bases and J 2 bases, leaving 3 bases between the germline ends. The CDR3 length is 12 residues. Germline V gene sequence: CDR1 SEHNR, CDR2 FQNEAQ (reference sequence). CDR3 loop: CASSPNTGELFF. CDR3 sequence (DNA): TGTGCCAGCAGCCCAAACACCGGGGAGCTGTTTTTT. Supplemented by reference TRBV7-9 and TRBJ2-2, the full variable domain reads DTGVSQNPRHKITKRGQNVTFRCDPISEHNRLYWYRQTLGQGPEFLTYFQNEAQLEKSRLLSDRFSAERPKGSFSTLEIQRTEQGDSAMYLCASSPNTGELFFGEGSRLTVL.

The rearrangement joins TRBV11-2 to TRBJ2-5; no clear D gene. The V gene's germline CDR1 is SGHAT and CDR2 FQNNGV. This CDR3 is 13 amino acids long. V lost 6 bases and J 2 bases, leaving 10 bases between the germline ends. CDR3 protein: CASRLDNQETQYF. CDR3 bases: TGTGCCAGCAGACTTGACAATCAAGAGACCCAGTACTTC.

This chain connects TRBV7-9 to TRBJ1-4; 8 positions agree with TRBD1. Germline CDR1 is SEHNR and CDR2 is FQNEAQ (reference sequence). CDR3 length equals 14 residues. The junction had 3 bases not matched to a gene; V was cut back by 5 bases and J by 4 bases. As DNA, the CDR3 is TGTGCCAGCAGCGGGGGACAGGATAATGAAAAACTGTTTTTT. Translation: CASSGGQDNEKLFF. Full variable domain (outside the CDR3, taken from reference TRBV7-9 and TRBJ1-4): DTGVSQNPRHKITKRGQNVTFRCDPISEHNRLYWYRQTLGQGPEFLTYFQNEAQLEKSRLLSDRFSAERPKGSFSTLEIQRTEQGDSAMYLCASSGGQDNEKLFFGSGTQLSVL.

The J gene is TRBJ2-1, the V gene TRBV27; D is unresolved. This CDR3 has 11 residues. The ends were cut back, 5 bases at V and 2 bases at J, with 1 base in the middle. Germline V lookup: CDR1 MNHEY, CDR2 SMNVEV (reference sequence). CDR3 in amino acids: CASSAYNEQFF. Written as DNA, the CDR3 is TGTGCCAGCAGTGCCTACAATGAGCAGTTCTTC.

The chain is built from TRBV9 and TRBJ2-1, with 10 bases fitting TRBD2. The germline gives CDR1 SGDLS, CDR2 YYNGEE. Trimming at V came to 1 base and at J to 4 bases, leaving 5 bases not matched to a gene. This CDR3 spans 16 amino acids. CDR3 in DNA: TGTGCCAGCAGCGTATCCGGGACTAGCGCTTACAATGAGCAGTTCTTC. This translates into CASSVSGTSAYNEQFF.

CDR3 coding DNA: TGCGCCAGCAGCTTGGGAGGCGCAGGGCGAACTGAAGCTTTCTTT. Protein product: CASSLGGAGRTEAFF. J is TRBJ1-1 and V is TRBV5-1; D possibly corresponds to TRBD1 (5 bases). The CDR3 runs 15 residues. Trimming pared 0 bases from V and 5 bases from J, leaving 14 bases between. In germline, CDR1 is SGHRS, CDR2 YFSETQ.

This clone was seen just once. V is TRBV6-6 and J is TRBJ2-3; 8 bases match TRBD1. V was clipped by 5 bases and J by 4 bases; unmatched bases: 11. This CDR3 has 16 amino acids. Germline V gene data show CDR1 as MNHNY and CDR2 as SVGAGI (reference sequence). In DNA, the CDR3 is TGTGCCAGCAGTCGATCCGGACAGGGTCTGTCAGATACGCAGTATTTT. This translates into CASSRSGQGLSDTQYF.

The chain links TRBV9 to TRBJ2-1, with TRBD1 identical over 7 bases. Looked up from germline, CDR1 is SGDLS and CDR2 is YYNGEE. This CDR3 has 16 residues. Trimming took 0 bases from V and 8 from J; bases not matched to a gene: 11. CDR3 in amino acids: CASSVESSGDSDEQFF. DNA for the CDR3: TGTGCCAGCAGCGTAGAGTCTTCAGGGGACAGCGATGAGCAGTTCTTC.

The CDR3 DNA is TGTGCCAGCAGCTTCCGGGGCGGGAGGGCTGAAGCTTTCTTT. Its translation is CASSFRGGRAEAFF. V is TRBV28 and J is TRBJ1-1, with a tentative D call TRBD1 (5 bases). The V and J ends lost 6 bases and 6 bases respectively, with 17 bases between them. This CDR3 has 14 amino acids. From germline, CDR1 is MDHEN and CDR2 SYDVKM.

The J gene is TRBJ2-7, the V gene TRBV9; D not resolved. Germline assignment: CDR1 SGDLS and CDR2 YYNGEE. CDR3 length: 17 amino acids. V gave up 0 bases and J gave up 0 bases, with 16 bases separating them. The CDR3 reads CASSVDPQAKSSYEQYF. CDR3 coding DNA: TGTGCCAGCAGCGTAGACCCGCAGGCAAAGAGCTCCTACGAGCAGTACTTC. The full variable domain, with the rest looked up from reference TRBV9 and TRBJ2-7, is DSGVTQTPKHLITATGQRVTLRCSPRSGDLSVYWYQQSLDQGLQFLIQYYNGEERAKGNILERFSAQQFPDLHSELNLSSLELGDSALYFCASSVDPQAKSSYEQYFGPGTRLTVT.

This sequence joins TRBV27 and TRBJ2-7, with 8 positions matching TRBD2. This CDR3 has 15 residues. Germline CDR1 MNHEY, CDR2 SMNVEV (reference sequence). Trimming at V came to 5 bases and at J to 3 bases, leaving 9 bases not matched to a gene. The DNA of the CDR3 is TGTGCCAGCAGTGACCGCGGAGCGGGAGTCTACGAGCAGTACTTC. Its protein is CASSDRGAGVYEQYF.

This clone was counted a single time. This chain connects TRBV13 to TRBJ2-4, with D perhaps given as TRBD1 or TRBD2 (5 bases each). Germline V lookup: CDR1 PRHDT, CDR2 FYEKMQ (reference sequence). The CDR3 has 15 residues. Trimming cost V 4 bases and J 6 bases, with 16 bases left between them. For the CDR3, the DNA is TGTGCCAGCAGCTCCGGGACCCTGGGGACAAACATTCAGTACTTC. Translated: CASSSGTLGTNIQYF.

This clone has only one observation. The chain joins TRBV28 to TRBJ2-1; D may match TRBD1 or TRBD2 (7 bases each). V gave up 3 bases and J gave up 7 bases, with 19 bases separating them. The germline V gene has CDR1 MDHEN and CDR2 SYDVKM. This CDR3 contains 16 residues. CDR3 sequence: CASSFLDGRGRNEQFF. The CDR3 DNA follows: TGTGCCAGCAGTTTTTTGGATGGGAGGGGGCGTAATGAGCAGTTCTTC.

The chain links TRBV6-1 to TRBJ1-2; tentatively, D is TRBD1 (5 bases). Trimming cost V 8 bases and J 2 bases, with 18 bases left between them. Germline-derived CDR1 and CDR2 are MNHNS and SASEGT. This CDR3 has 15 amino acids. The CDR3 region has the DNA TGTGCCAGCTCGCGAGGGGAAGGGGCCAACTATGGCTACACCTTC. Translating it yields CASSRGEGANYGYTF.

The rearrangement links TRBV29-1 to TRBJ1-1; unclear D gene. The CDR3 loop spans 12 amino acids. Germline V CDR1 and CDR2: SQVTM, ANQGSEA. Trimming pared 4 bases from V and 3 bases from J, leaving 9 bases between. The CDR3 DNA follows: TGCAGCGTTGGTGCGTGGGACACTGAAGCTTTCTTT. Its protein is CSVGAWDTEAFF.